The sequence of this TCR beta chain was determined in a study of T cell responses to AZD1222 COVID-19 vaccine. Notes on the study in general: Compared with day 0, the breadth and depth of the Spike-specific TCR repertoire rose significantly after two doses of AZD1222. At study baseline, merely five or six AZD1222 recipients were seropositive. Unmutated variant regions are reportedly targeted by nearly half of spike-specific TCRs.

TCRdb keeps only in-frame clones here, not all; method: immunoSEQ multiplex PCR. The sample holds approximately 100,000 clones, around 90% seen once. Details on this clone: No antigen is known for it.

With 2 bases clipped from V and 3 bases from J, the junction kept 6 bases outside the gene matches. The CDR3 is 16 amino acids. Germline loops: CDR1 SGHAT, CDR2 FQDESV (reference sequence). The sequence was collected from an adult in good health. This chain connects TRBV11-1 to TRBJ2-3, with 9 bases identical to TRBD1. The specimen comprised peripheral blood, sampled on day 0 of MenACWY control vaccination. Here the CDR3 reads CASSLSLTGGTDTQYF. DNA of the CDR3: TGTGCCAGCAGCTTATCTCTGACAGGGGGGACAGATACGCAGTATTTT.